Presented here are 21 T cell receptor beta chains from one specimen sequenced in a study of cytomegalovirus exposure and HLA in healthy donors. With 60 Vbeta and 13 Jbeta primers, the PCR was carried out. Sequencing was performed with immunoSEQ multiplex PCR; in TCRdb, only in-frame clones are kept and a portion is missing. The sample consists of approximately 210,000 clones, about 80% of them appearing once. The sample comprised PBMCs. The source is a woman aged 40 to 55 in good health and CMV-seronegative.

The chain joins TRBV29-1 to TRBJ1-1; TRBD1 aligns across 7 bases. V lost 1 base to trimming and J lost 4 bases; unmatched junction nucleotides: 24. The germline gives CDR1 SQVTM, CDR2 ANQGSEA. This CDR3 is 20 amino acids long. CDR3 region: CSVEVGDGQAQFRTSTEAFF. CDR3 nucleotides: TGCAGCGTTGAAGTGGGGGATGGACAGGCACAATTTAGGACATCCACTGAAGCTTTCTTT. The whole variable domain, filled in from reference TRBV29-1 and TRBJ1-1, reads SAVISQKPSRDICQRGTSLTIQCQVDSQVTMMFWYRQQPGQSLTLIATANQGSEATYESGFVIDKFPISRPNLTFSTLTVSNMSPEDSSIYLCSVEVGDGQAQFRTSTEAFFGQGTRLTVV.

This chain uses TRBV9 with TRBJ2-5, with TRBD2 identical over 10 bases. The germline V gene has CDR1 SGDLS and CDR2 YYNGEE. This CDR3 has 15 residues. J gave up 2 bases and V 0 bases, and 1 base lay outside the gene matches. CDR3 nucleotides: TGTGCCAGCAGCGTAGAACTAGCGGGACAAGAGACCCAGTACTTC. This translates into CASSVELAGQETQYF. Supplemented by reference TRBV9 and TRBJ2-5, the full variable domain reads DSGVTQTPKHLITATGQRVTLRCSPRSGDLSVYWYQQSLDQGLQFLIQYYNGEERAKGNILERFSAQQFPDLHSELNLSSLELGDSALYFCASSVELAGQETQYFGPGTRLLVL.

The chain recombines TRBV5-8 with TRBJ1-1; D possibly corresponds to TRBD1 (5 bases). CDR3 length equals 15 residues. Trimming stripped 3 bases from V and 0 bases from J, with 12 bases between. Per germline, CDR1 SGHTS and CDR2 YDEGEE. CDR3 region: CASSWQGSVNTEAFF. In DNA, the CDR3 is TGTGCCAGCAGCTGGCAGGGATCCGTGAACACTGAAGCTTTCTTT.

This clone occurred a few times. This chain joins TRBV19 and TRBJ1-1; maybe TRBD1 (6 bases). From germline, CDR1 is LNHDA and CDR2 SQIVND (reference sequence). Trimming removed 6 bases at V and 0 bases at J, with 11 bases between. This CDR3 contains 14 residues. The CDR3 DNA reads TGTGCCAGTAGCCTGACAGGAATGAACACTGAAGCTTTCTTT. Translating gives CASSLTGMNTEAFF.

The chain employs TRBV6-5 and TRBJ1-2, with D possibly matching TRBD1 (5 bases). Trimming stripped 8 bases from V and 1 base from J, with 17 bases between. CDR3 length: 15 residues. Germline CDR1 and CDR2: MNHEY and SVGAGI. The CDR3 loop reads CASGPSPGGNYGYTF. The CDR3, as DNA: TGTGCCAGCGGTCCAAGCCCGGGGGGTAACTATGGCTACACCTTC.

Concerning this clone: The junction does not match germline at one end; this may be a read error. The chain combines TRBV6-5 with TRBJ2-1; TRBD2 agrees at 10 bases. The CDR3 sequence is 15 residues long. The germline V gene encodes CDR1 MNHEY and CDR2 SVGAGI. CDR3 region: CTSSYVLAGYNEQFF. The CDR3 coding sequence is TGTACCAGCAGTTACGTACTAGCGGGGTACAATGAGCAGTTCTTC.

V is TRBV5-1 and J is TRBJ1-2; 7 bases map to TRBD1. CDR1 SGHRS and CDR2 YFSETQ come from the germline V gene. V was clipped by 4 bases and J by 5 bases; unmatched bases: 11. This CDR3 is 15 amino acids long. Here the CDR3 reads CASSVGDGTDYGYTF. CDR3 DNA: TGCGCCAGCAGCGTAGGAGACGGGACAGATTATGGCTACACCTTC.

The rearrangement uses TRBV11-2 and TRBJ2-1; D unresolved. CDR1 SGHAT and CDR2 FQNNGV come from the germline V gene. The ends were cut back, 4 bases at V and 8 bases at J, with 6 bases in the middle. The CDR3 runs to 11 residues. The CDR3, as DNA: TGTGCCAGCAGCTACATCCATGAGCAGTTCTTC. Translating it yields CASSYIHEQFF.

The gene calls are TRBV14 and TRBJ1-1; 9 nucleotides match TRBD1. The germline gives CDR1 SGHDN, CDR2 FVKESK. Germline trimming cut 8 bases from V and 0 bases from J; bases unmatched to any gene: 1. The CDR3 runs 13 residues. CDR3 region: CASGQGLNTEAFF. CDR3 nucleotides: TGTGCCAGCGGACAGGGGTTGAACACTGAAGCTTTCTTT.

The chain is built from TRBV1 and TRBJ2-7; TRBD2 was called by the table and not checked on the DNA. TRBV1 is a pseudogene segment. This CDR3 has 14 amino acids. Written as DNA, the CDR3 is TGCACCAGCTCGGGACTAGCGCACTCCTACGAGCAGTACGTC. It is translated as CTSSGLAHSYEQYV.

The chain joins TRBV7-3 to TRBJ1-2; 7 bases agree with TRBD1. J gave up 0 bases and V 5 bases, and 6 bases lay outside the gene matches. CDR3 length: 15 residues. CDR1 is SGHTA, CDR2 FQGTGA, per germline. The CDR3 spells CASSPQGGPNYGYTF. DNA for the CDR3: TGTGCCAGCAGCCCCCAGGGGGGTCCTAACTATGGCTACACCTTC.

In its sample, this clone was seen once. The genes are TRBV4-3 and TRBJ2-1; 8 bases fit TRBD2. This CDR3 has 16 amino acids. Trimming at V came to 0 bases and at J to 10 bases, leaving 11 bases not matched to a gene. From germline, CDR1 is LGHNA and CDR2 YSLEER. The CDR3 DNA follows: TGCGCCAGCAGCCAAGATACTAGCGGCCCAACGGAAGAGCAGTTCTTC. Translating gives CASSQDTSGPTEEQFF.

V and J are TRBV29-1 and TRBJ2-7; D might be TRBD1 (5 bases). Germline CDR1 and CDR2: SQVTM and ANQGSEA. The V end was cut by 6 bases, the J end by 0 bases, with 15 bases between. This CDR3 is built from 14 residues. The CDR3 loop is CSVQPSGASYEQYF. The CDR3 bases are TGCAGCGTCCAACCCTCTGGGGCCTCCTACGAGCAGTACTTC.

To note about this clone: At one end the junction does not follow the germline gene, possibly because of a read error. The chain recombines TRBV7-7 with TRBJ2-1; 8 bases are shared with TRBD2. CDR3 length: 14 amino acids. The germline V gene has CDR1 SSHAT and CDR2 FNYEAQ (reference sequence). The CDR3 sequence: CASSPLGGVNEQFF. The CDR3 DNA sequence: TGTGCTAGCAGCCCACTCGGGGGGGTGAATGAGCAGTTCTTC.

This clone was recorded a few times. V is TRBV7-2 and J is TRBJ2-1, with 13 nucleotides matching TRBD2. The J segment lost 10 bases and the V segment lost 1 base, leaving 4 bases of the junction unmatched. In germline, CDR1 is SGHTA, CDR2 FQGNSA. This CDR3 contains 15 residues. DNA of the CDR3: TGTGCCAGCAGCTTAGGGGGACTAGCGGGGAGCGAGCAGTTCTTC. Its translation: CASSLGGLAGSEQFF.

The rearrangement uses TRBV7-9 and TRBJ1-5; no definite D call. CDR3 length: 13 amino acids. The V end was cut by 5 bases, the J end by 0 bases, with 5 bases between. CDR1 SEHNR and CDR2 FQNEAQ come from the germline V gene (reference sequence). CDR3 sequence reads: CASSPISNQPQHF. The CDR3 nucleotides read TGTGCCAGCAGCCCTATTAGCAATCAGCCCCAGCATTTT.

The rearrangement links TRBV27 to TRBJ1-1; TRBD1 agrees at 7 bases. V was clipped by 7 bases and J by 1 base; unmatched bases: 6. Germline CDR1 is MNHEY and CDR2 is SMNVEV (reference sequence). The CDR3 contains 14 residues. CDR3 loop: CASKKQGSNTEAFF. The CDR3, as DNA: TGTGCCAGCAAAAAACAGGGGTCGAACACTGAAGCTTTCTTT.

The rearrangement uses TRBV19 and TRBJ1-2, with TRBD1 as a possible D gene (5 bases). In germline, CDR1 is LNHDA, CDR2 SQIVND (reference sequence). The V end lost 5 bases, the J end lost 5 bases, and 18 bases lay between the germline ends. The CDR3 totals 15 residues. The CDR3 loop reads CASSSLSTDSYGYTF. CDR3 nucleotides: TGTGCCAGTAGTTCACTCTCGACAGACTCTTATGGCTACACCTTC.

The CDR3 DNA is TGTGCCTGGAGTCTGACAGGGGGCAGGGACACCATATATTTT. Its translation is CAWSLTGGRDTIYF. The chain has TRBV30 and TRBJ1-3; TRBD1 matches 10 bases. V lost 2 bases to trimming and J lost 8 bases; unmatched junction nucleotides: 6. Germline CDR1 is GTSNPN and CDR2 is SVGIG (reference sequence). The CDR3 totals 14 residues.

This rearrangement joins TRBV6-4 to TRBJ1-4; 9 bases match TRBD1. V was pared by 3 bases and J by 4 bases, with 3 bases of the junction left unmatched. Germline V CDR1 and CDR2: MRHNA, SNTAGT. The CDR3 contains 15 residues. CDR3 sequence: CASSETGGHNEKLFF. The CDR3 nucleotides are TGTGCCAGCAGTGAAACAGGGGGCCATAATGAAAAACTGTTTTTT.

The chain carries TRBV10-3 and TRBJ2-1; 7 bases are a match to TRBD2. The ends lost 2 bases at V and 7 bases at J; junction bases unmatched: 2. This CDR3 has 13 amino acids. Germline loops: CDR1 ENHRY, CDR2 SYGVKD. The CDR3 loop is CAISEGLENEQFF. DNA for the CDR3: TGTGCCATCAGTGAGGGACTAGAAAATGAGCAGTTCTTC.